This entry lists 5 T cell receptor beta chains sequenced from one sample in a study of post-analysis software for immune sequencing data (dated by TCRdb to the mid-2010s). No antigen has been assigned to these receptors. What the authors observed across the whole study: Significantly higher frequencies in patients than in controls were found for roughly 5 TRBV segments, including TRBV5-6, TRBV5-1 and TRBV20-1.

The method was PCR. Sequencing relied on an Illumina HiSeq 2500. Unique molecular identifiers were incorporated into TCR beta cDNA libraries to reduce PCR and sequencing biases. TCRdb ran its own pipeline on the public reads, namely fastp trimming at Q25 and MiXCR clone calling, and kept in-frame beta chains. Rows with a matching CDR3 protein are joined into one entry that keeps the most common DNA and genes. Recorded for this sample are roughly 800,000 distinct CDR3 sequences; roughly 50% of them occurred a single time. The ten top clones hold about 4.5% of the sample. The sequenced sample consisted of blood. All receptors derive from a girl under 18 with multiple sclerosis.

J is TRBJ2-7 and V is TRBV5-1; D may be TRBD1 (6 bases). Looked up from germline, CDR1 is SGHRS and CDR2 is YFSETQ. The V end was cut by 1 base, the J end by 2 bases, with 10 bases between. CDR3 length equals 14 residues. This chain's CDR3 is CASSLPTGTYEQYF. CDR3 DNA sequence: TGCGCCAGCAGCTTGCCTACAGGGACCTACGAGCAGTACTTC. Drawing the rest from reference TRBV5-1 and TRBJ2-7, the complete variable domain is KAGVTQTPRYLIKTRGQQVTLSCSPISGHRSVSWYQQTPGQGLQFLFEYFSETQRNKGNFPGRFSGRQFSNSRSEMNVSTLELGDSALYLCASSLPTGTYEQYFGPGTRLTVT.

The sample holds a few counts of this clonotype. The J gene is TRBJ2-1, the V gene TRBV7-8, with 7 bases lining up with TRBD2. The CDR3 is made up of 17 amino acids. With 5 bases clipped from V and 0 bases from J, the junction kept 10 bases outside the gene matches. Germline lookup yields CDR1 SGHVS and CDR2 FQNEAQ. DNA for the CDR3: TGTGCCAGCAGCCAATACAGCGGGACGAGCTCCTACAATGAGCAGTTCTTC. It is translated as CASSQYSGTSSYNEQFF. Full variable domain (missing parts from reference TRBV7-8 and TRBJ2-1): GAGVSQSPRYKVAKRGQDVALRCDPISGHVSLFWYQQALGQGPEFLTYFQNEAQLDKSGLPSDRFFAERPEGSVSTLKIQRTQQEDSAVYLCASSQYSGTSSYNEQFFGPGTRLTVL.

This sequence joins TRBV20-1 and TRBJ2-4, with TRBD1 identical over 10 bases. Germline assignment: CDR1 DFQATT and CDR2 SNEGSKA (reference sequence). The CDR3 has 15 residues. V shed 1 base, J shed 7 bases, and the junction held 7 bases outside the gene matches. Here the CDR3 DNA reads TGCAGTGCTAGAGTTACCGGGACAGGGGCCAACATTCAGTACTTC. The encoded protein is CSARVTGTGANIQYF.

This chain links TRBV29-1 with TRBJ2-1, with 9 bases aligning to TRBD2. Germline V gene data show CDR1 as SQVTM and CDR2 as ANQGSEA. Trimming took 6 bases from V and 4 from J; bases not matched to a gene: 10. CDR3 size: 15 residues. The CDR3 coding sequence is TGCAGCGTCCACGTCCCTAGCGGGGCTTACAATGAGCAGTTCTTC. It translates to CSVHVPSGAYNEQFF.

This CDR3 is CSDYNTGVEVANEQYF. Written as DNA, the CDR3 is TGCAGTGACTATAATACAGGGGTTGAGGTTGCGAACGAGCAGTACTTC. V and J are TRBV20-1 and TRBJ2-7; 7 nucleotides align to TRBD1. V lost 7 bases, J lost 5 bases, and 20 bases stayed unmatched. This CDR3 region has 16 residues. Germline V gene lookup returns CDR1 DFQATT and CDR2 SNEGSKA (reference sequence).